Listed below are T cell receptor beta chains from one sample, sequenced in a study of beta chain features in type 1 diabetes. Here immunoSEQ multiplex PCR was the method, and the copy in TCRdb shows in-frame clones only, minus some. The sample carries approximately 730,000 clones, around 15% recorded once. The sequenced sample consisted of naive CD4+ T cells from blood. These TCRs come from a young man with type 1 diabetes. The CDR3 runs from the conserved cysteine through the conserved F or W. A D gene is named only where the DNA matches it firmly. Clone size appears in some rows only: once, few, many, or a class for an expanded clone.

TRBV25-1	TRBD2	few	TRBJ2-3	TGTGCCAGCGCGGGCCTAGCGGGGGTCTCTAGCACAGATACGCAGTATTTT	CASAGLAGVSSTDTQYF
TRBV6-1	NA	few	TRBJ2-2	TGTGCCAGCAGTCCGCCAGGGGGAGGAACCGGGGAGCTGTTTTTT	CASSPPGGGTGELFF
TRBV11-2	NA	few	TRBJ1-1	TGTGCCAGCAGCCCGGGAGTGAACACTGAAGCTTTCTTT	CASSPGVNTEAFF
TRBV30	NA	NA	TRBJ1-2	TGTGCCTGGAGTGTACGAGTAAACTATGGCTACACCTTC	CAWSVRVNYGYTF
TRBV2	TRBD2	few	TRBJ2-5	TGTGCCAGCAGTGGACTAGCGGCCGAGACCCAGTACTTC	CASSGLAAETQYF
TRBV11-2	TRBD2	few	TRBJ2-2	TGTGCCAGCAGCGCCCGACTAGCGGGGACGAACACCGGGGAGCTGTTTTTT	CASSARLAGTNTGELFF
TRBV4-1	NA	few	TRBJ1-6	TGCGCCAGCAGCCAAGGAGGTTCCTATAATTCACCCCTCCACTTT	CASSQGGSYNSPLHF
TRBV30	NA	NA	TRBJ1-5	TGTGCCTGGAGTGTTGGGGGTAGCAATCAGCCCCAGCATTTT	CAWSVGGSNQPQHF
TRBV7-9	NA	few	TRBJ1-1	TGTGCCAGCAGCTCCATCCCCTTCACTGAAGCTTTCTTT	CASSSIPFTEAFF
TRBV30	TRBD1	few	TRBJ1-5	TGTGCCTGGAGTGCGGGACAGGGAACATATAGCAATCAGCCCCAGCATTTT	CAWSAGQGTYSNQPQHF